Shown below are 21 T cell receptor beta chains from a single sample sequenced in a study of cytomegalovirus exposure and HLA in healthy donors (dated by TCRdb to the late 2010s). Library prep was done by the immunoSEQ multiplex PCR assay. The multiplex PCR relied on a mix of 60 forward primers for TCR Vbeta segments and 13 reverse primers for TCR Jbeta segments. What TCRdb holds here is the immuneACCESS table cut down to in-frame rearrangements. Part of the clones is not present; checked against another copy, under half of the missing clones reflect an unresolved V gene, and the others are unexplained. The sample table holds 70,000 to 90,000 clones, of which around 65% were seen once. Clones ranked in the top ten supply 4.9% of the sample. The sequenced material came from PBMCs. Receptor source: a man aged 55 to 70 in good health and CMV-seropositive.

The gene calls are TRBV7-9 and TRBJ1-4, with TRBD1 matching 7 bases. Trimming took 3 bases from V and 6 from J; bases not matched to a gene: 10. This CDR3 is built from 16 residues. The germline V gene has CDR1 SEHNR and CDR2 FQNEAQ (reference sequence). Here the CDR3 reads CASSFFLDREYEKLFF. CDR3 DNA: TGTGCCAGCAGCTTTTTTTTAGACAGGGAGTATGAAAAACTGTTTTTT.

CDR3 protein: CATSREGRLAYQETQYF. CDR3 sequence (DNA): TGTGCCACCAGCAGAGAAGGTAGACTAGCGTACCAAGAGACCCAGTACTTC. The rearrangement uses TRBV15 and TRBJ2-5; 8 positions agree with TRBD2. Germline trimming cut 0 bases from V and 0 bases from J; bases unmatched to any gene: 6. Germline lookup yields CDR1 LNHNV and CDR2 YYDKDF (reference sequence). This CDR3 is 17 amino acids long.

The CDR3 region is CSVEERERGLREFF. The CDR3 DNA is TGCAGCGTTGAGGAGCGGGAGAGGGGACTCCGAGAGTTCTTC. This chain connects TRBV29-1 to TRBJ2-1; TRBD2 agrees at 8 bases. The CDR3 length is 14 residues. The germline gives CDR1 SQVTM, CDR2 ANQGSEA. V was clipped by 3 bases and J by 14 bases; unmatched bases: 15.

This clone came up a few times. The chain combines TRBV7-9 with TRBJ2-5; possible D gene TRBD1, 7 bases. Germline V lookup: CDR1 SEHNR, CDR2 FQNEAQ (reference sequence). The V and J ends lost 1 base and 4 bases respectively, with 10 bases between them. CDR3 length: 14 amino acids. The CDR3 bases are TGTGCCAGCAGCTTAGACAGGGGAGGAGAGACCCAGTACTTC. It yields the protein CASSLDRGGETQYF.

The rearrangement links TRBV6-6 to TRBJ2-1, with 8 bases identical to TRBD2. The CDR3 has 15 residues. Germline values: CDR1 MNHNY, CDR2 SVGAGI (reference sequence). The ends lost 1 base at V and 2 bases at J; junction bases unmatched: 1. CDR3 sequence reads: CASSYLAGPYNEQFF. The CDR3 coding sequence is TGTGCCAGCAGTTACTTAGCGGGGCCCTACAATGAGCAGTTCTTC.

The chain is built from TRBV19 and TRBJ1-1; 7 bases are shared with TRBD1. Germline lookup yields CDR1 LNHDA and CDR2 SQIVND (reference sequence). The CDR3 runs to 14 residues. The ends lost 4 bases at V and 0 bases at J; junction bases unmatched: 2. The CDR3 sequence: CASSTQGMNTEAFF. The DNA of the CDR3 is TGTGCCAGTAGTACACAGGGGATGAACACTGAAGCTTTCTTT.

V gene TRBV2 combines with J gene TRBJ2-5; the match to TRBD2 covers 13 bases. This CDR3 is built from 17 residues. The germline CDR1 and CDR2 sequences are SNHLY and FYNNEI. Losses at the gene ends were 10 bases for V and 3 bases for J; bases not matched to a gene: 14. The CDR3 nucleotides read TGTGCCACTCTCGGGACTAGCGGGACCACTTTGGAAGAGACCCAGTACTTC. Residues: CATLGTSGTTLEETQYF.

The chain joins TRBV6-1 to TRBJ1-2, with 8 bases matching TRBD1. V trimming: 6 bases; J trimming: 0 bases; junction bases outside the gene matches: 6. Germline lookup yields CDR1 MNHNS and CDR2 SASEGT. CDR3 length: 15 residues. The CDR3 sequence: CASSAWTGSNYGYTF. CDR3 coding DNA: TGTGCCAGCAGCGCCTGGACAGGGTCTAACTATGGCTACACCTTC.

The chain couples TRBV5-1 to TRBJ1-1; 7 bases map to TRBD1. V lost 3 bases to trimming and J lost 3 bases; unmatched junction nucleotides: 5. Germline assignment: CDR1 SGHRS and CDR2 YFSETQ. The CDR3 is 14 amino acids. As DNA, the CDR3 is TGCGCCAGCAGCTCCAGGGGGTCCGACACTGAAGCTTTCTTT. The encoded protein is CASSSRGSDTEAFF. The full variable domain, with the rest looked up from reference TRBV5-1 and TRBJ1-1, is KAGVTQTPRYLIKTRGQQVTLSCSPISGHRSVSWYQQTPGQGLQFLFEYFSETQRNKGNFPGRFSGRQFSNSRSEMNVSTLELGDSALYLCASSSRGSDTEAFFGQGTRLTVV.

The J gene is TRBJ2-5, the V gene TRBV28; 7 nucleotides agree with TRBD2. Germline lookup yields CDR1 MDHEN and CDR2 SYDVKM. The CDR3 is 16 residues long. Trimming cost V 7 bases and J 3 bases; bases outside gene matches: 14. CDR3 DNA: TGTGCCAGCACCCACGGGAGGACGTTGGGAAAAGAGACCCAGTACTTC. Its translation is CASTHGRTLGKETQYF. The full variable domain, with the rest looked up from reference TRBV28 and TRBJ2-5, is DVKVTQSSRYLVKRTGEKVFLECVQDMDHENMFWYRQDPGLGLRLIYFSYDVKMKEKGDIPEGYSVSREKKERFSLILESASTNQTSMYLCASTHGRTLGKETQYFGPGTRLLVL.

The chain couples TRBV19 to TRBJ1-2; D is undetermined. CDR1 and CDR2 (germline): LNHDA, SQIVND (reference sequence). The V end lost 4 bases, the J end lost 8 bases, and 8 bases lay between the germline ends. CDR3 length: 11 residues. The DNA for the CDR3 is TGTGCCAGTAGTACACCAGCGGGCTACACCTTC. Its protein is CASSTPAGYTF.

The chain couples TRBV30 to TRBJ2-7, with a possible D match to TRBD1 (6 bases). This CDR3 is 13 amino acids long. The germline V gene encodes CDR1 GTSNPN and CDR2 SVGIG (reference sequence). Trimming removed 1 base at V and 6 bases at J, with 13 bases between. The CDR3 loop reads CAWSAQTGSEQYF. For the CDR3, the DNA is TGTGCCTGGAGTGCCCAAACAGGGTCCGAGCAGTACTTC. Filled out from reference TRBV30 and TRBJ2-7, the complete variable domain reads SQTIHQWPATLVQPVGSPLSLECTVEGTSNPNLYWYRQAAGRGLQLLFYSVGIGQISSEVPQNLSASRPQDRQFILSSKKLLLSDSGFYLCAWSAQTGSEQYFGPGTRLTVT.

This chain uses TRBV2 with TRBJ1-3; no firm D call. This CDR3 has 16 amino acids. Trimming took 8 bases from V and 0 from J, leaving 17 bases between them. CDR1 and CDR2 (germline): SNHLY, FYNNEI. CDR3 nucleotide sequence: TGTGCCAGCGATGGGCCCGCATCTTACTCTGGAAACACCATATATTTT. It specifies CASDGPASYSGNTIYF.

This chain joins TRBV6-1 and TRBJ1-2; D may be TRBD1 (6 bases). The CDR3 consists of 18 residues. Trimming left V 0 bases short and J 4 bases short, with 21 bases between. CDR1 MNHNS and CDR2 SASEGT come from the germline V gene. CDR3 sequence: CASSEAIGGATRFYGYTF. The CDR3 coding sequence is TGTGCCAGCAGTGAAGCTATCGGGGGGGCTACACGCTTCTATGGCTACACCTTC.

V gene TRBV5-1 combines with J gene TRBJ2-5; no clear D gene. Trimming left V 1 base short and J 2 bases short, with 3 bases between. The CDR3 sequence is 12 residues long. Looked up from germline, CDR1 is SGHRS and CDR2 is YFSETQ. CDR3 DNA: TGCGCCAGCAGCTTGCCTCAAGAGACCCAGTACTTC. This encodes CASSLPQETQYF.

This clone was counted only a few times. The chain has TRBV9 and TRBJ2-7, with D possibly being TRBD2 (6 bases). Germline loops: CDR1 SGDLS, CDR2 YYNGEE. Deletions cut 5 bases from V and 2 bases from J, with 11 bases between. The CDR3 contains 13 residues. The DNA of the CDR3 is TGTGCCAGCAGGAAGACGGGAGCCTACGAGCAGTACTTC. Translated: CASRKTGAYEQYF.

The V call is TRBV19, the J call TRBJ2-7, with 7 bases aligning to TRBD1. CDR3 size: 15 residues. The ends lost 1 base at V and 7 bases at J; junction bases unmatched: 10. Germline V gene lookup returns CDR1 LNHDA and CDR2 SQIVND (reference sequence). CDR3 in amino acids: CASSIAGTDSREQYF. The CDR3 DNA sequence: TGTGCCAGTAGTATAGCTGGGACAGACTCGCGTGAGCAGTACTTC.

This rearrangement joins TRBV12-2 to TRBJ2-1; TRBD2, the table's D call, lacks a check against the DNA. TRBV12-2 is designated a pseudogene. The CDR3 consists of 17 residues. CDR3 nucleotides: TGTGCAGACACCGTACCACCCCGACTAGCGGGTACTGATGAGCAGTTCTTC. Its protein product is CADTVPPRLAGTDEQFF.

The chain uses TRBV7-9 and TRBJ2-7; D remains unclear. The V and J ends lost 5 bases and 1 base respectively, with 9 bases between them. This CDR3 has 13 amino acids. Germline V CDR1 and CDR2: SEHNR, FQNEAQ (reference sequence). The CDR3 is CASSMSLSYEQYF. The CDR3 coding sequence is TGTGCCAGCAGCATGAGCCTATCCTACGAGCAGTACTTC.

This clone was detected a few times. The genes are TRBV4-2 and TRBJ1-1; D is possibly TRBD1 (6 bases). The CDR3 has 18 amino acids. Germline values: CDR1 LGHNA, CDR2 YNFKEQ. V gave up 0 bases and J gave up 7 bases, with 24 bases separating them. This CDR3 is CASSQDFSGGRGIIEAFF. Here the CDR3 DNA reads TGTGCCAGCAGCCAAGATTTCAGCGGGGGGCGCGGGATTATTGAAGCTTTCTTT.

CDR3 sequence: CASLGQNYGYTF. The DNA for the CDR3 is TGTGCCAGCCTCGGACAGAACTATGGCTACACCTTC. V gene TRBV28 combines with J gene TRBJ1-2; TRBD1 is a possible D gene (6 bases). The CDR3 has 12 residues. V lost 8 bases and J 2 bases, leaving 9 bases between the germline ends. CDR1 and CDR2 (germline): MDHEN, SYDVKM.